Listed here are 3 T cell receptor beta chains from one sample, sequenced in a study of blood T cell repertoires in COVID-19. The assay was immunoSEQ multiplex PCR, and TCRdb's table has in-frame clones only and misses some. The sample shows just over 250,000 clones, more than 75% of them seen only once. Sequenced sample: peripheral blood. The receptors derive from a woman between 45 and 65 years old with acute or convalescent COVID-19.

V is TRBV24-1 and J is TRBJ2-1, with 8 bases matching TRBD2. J lost 2 bases, V lost 4 bases, and 0 bases had no gene match. CDR3 length: 14 amino acids. In germline, CDR1 is KGHDR, CDR2 SFDVKD. DNA for the CDR3: TGTGCCACCAGTGACGGGAGGGCCTACAATGAGCAGTTCTTC. It encodes CATSDGRAYNEQFF.

The chain couples TRBV6-5 to TRBJ2-7; TRBD1 agrees at 9 bases. The germline CDR1 and CDR2 sequences are MNHEY and SVGAGI. The CDR3 is made up of 14 amino acids. V shed 4 bases, J shed 4 bases, and the junction held 5 bases outside the gene matches. The CDR3 DNA follows: TGTGCCAGCAGTTGGGGACAGGGAAGGTACGAGCAGTACTTC. This encodes CASSWGQGRYEQYF.

The chain is built from TRBV6-6 and TRBJ2-3; possible D gene TRBD2, 5 bases. Germline CDR1 is MNHNY and CDR2 is SVGAGI (reference sequence). The CDR3 contains 14 residues. The V end lost 6 bases, the J end lost 3 bases, and 13 bases lay between the germline ends. This CDR3 is CASSSGVRTDTQYF. CDR3 bases: TGTGCCAGCAGCTCCGGGGTTCGTACAGATACGCAGTATTTT.